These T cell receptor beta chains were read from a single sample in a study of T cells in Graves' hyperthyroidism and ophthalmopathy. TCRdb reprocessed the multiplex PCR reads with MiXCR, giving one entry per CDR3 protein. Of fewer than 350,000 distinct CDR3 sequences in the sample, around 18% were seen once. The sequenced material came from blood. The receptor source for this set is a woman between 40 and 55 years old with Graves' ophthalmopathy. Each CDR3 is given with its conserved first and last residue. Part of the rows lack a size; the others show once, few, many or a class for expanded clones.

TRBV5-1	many	CASRWTKNTEAFF
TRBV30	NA	CAWSSWGGTETEAFF
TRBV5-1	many	CASSLEAFLETQYF
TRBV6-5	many	CASRRGREGTYEQYF
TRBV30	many	CAWTPRDRTSYEQYF
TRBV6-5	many	CASSYTRTLLGELFF
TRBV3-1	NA	CASSQVRAGGELFF
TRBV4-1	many	CASSQEEGQLGAKYGYTF
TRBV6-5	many	CASNSRFGQPQHF
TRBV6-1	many	CASSEISIGAYEQYF
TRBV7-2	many	CASSLGLALGYEQYF
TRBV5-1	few	CASSLGTPSSGNTIYF
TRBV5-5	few	CASSLSTTYEQYF
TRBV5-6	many	CASSTISGTQNYGYTF
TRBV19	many	CASSTRTPRDGYTF
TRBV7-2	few	CASSLTSGSLYEQFF
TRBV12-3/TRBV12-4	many	CASRATGFETQYF
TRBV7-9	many	CASSPTRGGGLAEETQYF
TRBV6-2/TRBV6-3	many	CASSRGPEAFF
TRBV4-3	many	CASSQPPAGGSSEQYF
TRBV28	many	CASSLGEFYEQYF
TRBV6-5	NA	CASSYGGGANYGYTF
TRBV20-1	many	CSARGTSGSILEQYF
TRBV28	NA	CASSFPGLGFAEAFF
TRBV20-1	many	CSAPSWDSSYEQYF
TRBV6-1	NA	CASIVGTYNSPPYF
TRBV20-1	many	CSALGTEPYQPQHF
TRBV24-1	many	CATSASADRGYEQYF
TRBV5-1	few	CASSPGTASNYGYTF
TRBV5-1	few	CASSLELGRGDTEAFF
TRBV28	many	CASSFPDRAYEQYF
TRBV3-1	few	CASSQGVLREETNYGYTF
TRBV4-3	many	CASSHSLGRALEQYF
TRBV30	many	CAWSVFGTAGNTIYF
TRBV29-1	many	CSVAGTATYNEQFF
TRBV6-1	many	CASSLDSSYGYTF
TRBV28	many	CASSLRWGHTGELFF
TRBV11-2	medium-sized	CASSLNPQIGTQYF
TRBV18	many	CASSPSGETQYF
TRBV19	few	CASARIGDTQYF
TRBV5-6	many	CASSLGQVLNTEAFF